The following is a TCR beta chain sequence with its context. Antigen: not known. This sample is drawn from a study of shared clonotypes between healthy human individuals. About the research overall: In total, the donors were a couple of women and a few men aged 18 to 49.

Findings of the study overall: Rarefaction indicated that sorted-subset sequencing remained incomplete although depth was large. Measured sharing among donors was expected to vary with sequencing depth.

Germline V gives CDR1 MNHNY, CDR2 SVGAGI (reference sequence). This CDR3 is 13 amino acids long. The junction had 5 bases not matched to a gene; V was cut back by 4 bases and J by 9 bases. Execution of the assay was at deep level. Assay: immunoSEQ multiplex PCR; the TCRdb copy retains only in-frame clones and omits some. The data show millions of clones, 95% seen once. V gene TRBV6-6 combines with J gene TRBJ2-2; 7 bases line up with TRBD2. The TCR originated in a man aged 18-30 years in good health. The sequenced material came from naive CD4+ T cells sorted from blood. As for subset: CD45RA+ positively selected. CDR3: CASSSAGARELFF. The CDR3 coding sequence is TGTGCCAGCAGTTCCGCGGGAGCCAGGGAGCTGTTTTTT.